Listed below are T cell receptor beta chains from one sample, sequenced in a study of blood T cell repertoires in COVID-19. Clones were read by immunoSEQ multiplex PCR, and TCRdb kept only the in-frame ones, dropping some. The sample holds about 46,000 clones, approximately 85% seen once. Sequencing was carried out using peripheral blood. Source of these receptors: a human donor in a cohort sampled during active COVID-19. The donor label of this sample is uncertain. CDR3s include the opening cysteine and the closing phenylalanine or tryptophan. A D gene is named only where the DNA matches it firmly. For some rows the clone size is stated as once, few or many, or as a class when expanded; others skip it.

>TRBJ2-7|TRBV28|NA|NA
TGTGCCAGCAGCCCACTTAGCCCCGGTGAGAACGAGCAGTACTTC
CASSPLSPGENEQYF
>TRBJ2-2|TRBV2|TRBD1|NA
TGTGCCAGCACTGGACAGGGCGCGAACACCGGGGAGCTGTTTTTT
CASTGQGANTGELFF
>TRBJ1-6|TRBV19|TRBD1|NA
TGTGCCAGCGGGGACAGCCGCCTTAATTCACCCCTCCACTTT
CASGDSRLNSPLHF
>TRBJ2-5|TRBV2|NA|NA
TGTGCCAGCAGTGAAAAAAGGCCAGGGCGAGAGACCCAGTACTTC
CASSEKRPGRETQYF
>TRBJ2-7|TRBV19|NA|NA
TGTGCCAGTAGTCCCCCTGACAGACCCTACGAGCAGTACTTC
CASSPPDRPYEQYF
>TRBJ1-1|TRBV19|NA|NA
TGTGCCAGTAGTAAAACTGCGAACACTGAAGCTTTCTTT
CASSKTANTEAFF
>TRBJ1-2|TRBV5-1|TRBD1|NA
TGCGCCAGCAGCTGGGGTGCCGGGACAGGGGACTATGGCTACACCTTC
CASSWGAGTGDYGYTF
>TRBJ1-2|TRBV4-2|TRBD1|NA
TGTGCCAGCAGCCCGCCTGGACAGGGAGGGTATGGCTACACCTTC
CASSPPGQGGYGYTF
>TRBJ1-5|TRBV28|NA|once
TGTGCCGGGGGGAGGGGATATAGCAATCAGCCCCAGCATTTT
CAGGRGYSNQPQHF
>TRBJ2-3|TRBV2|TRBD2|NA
TGTGCCAGCAGAAGCGGGGGGGCTCCCACAGATACGCAGTATTTT
CASRSGGAPTDTQYF
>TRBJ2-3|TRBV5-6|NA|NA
TGTGCCAGCAGCTTGGTAAGGGGAGATACGCAGTATTTT
CASSLVRGDTQYF
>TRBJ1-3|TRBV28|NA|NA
TGTGCCAGTACGGAGGGACGGTCTGGAAACACCATATATTTT
CASTEGRSGNTIYF
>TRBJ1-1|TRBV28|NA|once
TGTGCCAGCAGTTTAGTGACAGGCGTGAACACTGAAGCTTTCTTT
CASSLVTGVNTEAFF
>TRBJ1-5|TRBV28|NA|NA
TGTGCCAGCACGAAGAGGGACTATAGCAATCAGCCCCAGCATTTT
CASTKRDYSNQPQHF
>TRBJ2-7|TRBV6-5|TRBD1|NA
TGTGCCACTCAGACCCGGACAGGGAACGACGAGCAGTACTTC
CATQTRTGNDEQYF
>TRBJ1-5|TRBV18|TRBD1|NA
TGTGCCAGCTCACCACCCCCCCTGACAGGGCAGCCCCAGCATTTT
CASSPPPLTGQPQHF
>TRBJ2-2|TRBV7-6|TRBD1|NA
TGTGCCAGCAGCTTAGGGAGCGCGGGGACAGGGGCCACCGGGGAGCTGTTTTTT
CASSLGSAGTGATGELFF
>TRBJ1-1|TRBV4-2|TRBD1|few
TGTGCCAGCAGCCAGGCCGGACAGGGGGCTGAAGCTTTCTTT
CASSQAGQGAEAFF
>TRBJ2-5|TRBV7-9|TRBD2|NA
TGTGCCAGCAGCTTAGGCGGGGGTGAGGGGACCCAGTACTTC
CASSLGGGEGTQYF
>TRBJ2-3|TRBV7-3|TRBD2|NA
TGTGCCAGCAGCCTACGGGGGGGCCGGACAGATACGCAGTATTTT
CASSLRGGRTDTQYF
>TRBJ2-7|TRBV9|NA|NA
TGTGCCAGCAGCGTAGGAGGGGGTGGAATCGCCTACGAGCAGTACTTC
CASSVGGGGIAYEQYF
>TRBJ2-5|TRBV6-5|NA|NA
TGTGCCAGCAGTTACGAAGGGCGCACAGGGCGGGAGACCCAGTACTTC
CASSYEGRTGRETQYF
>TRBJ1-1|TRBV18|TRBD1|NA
TGTGCCAGCTCACCGCCTCTGAAGACGGGGGGGACAGGGAGGAATGCTTTCTTT
CASSPPLKTGGTGRNAFF
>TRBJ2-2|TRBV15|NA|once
TGTGCCACCAGCAGAGATTTAGGAGGGGGCGTATCCACCGGGGAGCTGTTTTTT
CATSRDLGGGVSTGELFF
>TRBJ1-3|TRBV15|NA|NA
TGTGCCACCTCCCCTGAGAGGGACAAAATTAGGGCCATATATTTT
CATSPERDKIRAIYF
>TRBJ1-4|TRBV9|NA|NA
TGTGCCAGCAGCGTAGAAAGGGGATCTAATGAAAAACTGTTTTTT
CASSVERGSNEKLFF
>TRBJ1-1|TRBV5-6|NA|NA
TGTGCCAGCAGCTTGGAACAGGGTCTCGTTGAAGCTTTCTTT
CASSLEQGLVEAFF
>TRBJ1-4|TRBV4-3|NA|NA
TGCGCCAGCAGCCAAGGAGGCAGGGCCAGAACTAATGAAAAACTGTTTTTT
CASSQGGRARTNEKLFF
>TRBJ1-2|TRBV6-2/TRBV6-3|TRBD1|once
TGTGCCAGCAGCAAGGACAGGGGTTTTGGCTACACCTTC
CASSKDRGFGYTF
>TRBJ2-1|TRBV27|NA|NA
TGTGCCAGCAGTTTAAGACAGGACCTCTACAATGAGCAGTTCTTC
CASSLRQDLYNEQFF
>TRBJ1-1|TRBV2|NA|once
TGTGCCAGCAGTGGGTTAACAGGGAGCACTGAAGCTTTCTTT
CASSGLTGSTEAFF
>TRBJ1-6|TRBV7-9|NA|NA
TGTGCCAGCAGCCGCTCAGGGGAAGGTTCACCCCTCCACTTT
CASSRSGEGSPLHF
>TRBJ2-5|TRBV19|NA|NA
TGTGCCAGTAGTATAAGGGAGGCGGGCGCCACCGAGACCCAGTACTTC
CASSIREAGATETQYF
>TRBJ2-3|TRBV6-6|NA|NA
TGTGCCACCCATAAGGGGGGCACAGATACGCAGTATTTT
CATHKGGTDTQYF
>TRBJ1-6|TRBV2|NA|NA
TGTGCCAGCAGTTACCGGGACTCCTATAATTCACCCCTCCACTTT
CASSYRDSYNSPLHF
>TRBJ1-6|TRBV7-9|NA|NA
TGTGCCAGCAGCTTATCCCGGGGTATGACACCCCTCCACTTT
CASSLSRGMTPLHF
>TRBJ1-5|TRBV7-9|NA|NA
TGTGCCAGCAGCCTCACAGGGATTAATCAGCCCCAGCATTTT
CASSLTGINQPQHF
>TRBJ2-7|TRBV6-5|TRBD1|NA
TGTGCCACCCGGGACAGGGCTGGCGAGCAGTACTTC
CATRDRAGEQYF
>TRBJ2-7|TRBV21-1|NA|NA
TGTGCCAGCATCTTATTTAGCGGCTCCTACGAGCAGTACTTC
CASILFSGSYEQYF
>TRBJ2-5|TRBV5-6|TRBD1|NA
TGTGCCAGCAGCCCCGGGACAGGGAACGCAGAGACCCAGTACTTC
CASSPGTGNAETQYF
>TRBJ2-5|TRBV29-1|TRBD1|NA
TGCAGCGTTGAAGGGACAGGGCAAGAGACCCAGTACTTC
CSVEGTGQETQYF
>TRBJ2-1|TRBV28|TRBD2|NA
TGTGCCAGCCTTAGCGGGGGGCCTCTTAATGAGCAGTTCTTC
CASLSGGPLNEQFF
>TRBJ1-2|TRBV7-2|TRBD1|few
TGTGCCAGCAGCTTCGGACAGGACGGCTACACCTTC
CASSFGQDGYTF
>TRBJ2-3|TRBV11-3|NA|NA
TGTGCCAGCAGCCGCCGCAAAGAGGGCACAGATACGCAGTATTTT
CASSRRKEGTDTQYF